This TCR beta chain was identified in a study of T cell repertoires in cytomegalovirus infection. Study as a whole: The public TCR beta signatures pointed to both CMV infection and matching HLA type.

TCRdb fed the reads into MiXCR, producing one record per CDR3 protein. The data contain approximately 600,000 distinct CDR3 sequences, about 39% of them singletons. This clonotype has ten or more counts. The antigen remains unidentified. This CDR3 is 13 amino acids long. V was clipped by 3 bases and J by 2 bases, with 8 bases between them. Germline-derived CDR1 and CDR2 are SGHTA and FQGNSA. The chain couples TRBV7-2 to TRBJ2-7, with D unclear. The specimen comprised cultured PBMCs, sampled from culture after CMV antigen stimulation. This TCR came from a human donor in good health (CMV status not recorded). Some clones in this sample may be carry-over from other donors' samples. The chain's CDR3 is CASSLGVPYEQYF. DNA for the CDR3: TGTGCCAGCAGCTTGGGCGTGCCCTACGAGCAGTACTTC.